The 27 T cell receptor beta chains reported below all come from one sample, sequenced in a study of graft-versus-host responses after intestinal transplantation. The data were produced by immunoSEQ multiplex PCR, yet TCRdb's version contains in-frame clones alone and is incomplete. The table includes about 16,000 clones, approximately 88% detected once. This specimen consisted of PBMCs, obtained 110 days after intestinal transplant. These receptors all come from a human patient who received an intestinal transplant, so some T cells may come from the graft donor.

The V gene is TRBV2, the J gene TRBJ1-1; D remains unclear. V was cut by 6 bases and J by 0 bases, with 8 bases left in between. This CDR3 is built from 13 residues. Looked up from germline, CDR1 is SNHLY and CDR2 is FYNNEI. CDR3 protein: CASSIGLNTEAFF. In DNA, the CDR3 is TGTGCCAGCAGCATAGGGTTGAACACTGAAGCTTTCTTT.

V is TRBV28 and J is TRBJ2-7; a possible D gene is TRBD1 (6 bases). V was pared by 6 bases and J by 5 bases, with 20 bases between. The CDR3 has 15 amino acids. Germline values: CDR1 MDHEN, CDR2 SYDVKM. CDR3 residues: CASSLLRGWTHEQYF. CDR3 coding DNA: TGTGCCAGCAGCCTACTCAGGGGATGGACCCACGAGCAGTACTTC.

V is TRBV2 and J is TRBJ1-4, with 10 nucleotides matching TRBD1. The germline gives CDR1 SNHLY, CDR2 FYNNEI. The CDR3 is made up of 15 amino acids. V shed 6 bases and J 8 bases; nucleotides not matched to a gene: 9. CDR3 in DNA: TGTGCCAGCAGCTACGGACAGGGGGTGAACGAAAAACTGTTTTTT. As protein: CASSYGQGVNEKLFF.

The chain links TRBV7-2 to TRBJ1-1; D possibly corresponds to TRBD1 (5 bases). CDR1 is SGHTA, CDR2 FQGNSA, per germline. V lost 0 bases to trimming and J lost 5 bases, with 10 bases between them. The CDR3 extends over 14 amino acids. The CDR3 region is CASSLAGGTTEAFF. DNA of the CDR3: TGTGCCAGCAGCTTAGCCGGAGGGACGACTGAAGCTTTCTTT.

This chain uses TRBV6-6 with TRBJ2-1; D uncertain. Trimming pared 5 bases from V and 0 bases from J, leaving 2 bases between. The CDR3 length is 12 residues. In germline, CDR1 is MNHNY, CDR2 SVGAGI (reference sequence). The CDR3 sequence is CASSPSYNEQFF. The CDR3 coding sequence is TGTGCCAGCAGTCCCTCCTACAATGAGCAGTTCTTC.

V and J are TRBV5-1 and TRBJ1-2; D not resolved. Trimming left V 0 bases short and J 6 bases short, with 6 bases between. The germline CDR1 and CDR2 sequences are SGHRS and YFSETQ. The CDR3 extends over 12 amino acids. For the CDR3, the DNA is TGCGCCAGCAGCTTGGGCAATGATGGCTACACCTTC. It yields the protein CASSLGNDGYTF.

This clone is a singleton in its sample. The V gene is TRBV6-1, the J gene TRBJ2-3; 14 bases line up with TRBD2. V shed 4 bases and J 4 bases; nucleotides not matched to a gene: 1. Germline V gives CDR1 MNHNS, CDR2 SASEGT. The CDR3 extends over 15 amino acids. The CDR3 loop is CASSGLAGGPDTQYF. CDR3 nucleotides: TGTGCCAGCAGTGGACTAGCGGGAGGGCCAGATACGCAGTATTTT.

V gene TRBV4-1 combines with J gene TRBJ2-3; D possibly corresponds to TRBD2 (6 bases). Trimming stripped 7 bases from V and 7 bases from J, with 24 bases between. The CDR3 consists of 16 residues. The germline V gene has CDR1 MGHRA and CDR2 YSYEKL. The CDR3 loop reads CASTPFGGTLGNTQYF. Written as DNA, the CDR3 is TGCGCCAGCACCCCCTTTGGGGGGACCCTCGGGAATACGCAGTATTTT.

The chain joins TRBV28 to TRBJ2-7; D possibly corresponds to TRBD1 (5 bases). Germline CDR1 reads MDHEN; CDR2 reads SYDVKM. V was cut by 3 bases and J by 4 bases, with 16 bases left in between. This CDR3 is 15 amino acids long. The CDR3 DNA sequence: TGTGCCAGCAGTTTCCCGCCCGCCAGGGTTTACGAGCAGTACTTC. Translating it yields CASSFPPARVYEQYF. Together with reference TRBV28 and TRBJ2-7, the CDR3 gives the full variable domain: DVKVTQSSRYLVKRTGEKVFLECVQDMDHENMFWYRQDPGLGLRLIYFSYDVKMKEKGDIPEGYSVSREKKERFSLILESASTNQTSMYLCASSFPPARVYEQYFGPGTRLTVT.

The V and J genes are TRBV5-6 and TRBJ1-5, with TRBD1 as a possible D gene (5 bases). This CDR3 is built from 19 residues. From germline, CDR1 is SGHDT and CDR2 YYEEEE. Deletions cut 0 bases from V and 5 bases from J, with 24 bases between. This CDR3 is CASSLGGLLISAPDQPQHF. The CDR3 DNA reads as TGTGCCAGCAGCTTGGGGGGACTGCTCATTTCCGCGCCCGATCAGCCCCAGCATTTT.

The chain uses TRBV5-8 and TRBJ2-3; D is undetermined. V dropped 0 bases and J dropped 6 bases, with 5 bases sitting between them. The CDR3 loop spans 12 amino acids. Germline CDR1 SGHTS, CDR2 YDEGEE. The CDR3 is CASSLGWDTQYF. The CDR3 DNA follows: TGTGCCAGCAGCTTGGGGTGGGATACGCAGTATTTT.

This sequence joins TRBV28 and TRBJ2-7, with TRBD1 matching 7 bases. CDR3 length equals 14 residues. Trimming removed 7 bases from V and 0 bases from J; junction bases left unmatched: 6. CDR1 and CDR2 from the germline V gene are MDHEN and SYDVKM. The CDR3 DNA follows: TGTGCCAGCACCGACAGGGAAATCTCCTACGAGCAGTACTTC. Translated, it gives CASTDREISYEQYF. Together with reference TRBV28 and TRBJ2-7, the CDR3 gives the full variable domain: DVKVTQSSRYLVKRTGEKVFLECVQDMDHENMFWYRQDPGLGLRLIYFSYDVKMKEKGDIPEGYSVSREKKERFSLILESASTNQTSMYLCASTDREISYEQYFGPGTRLTVT.

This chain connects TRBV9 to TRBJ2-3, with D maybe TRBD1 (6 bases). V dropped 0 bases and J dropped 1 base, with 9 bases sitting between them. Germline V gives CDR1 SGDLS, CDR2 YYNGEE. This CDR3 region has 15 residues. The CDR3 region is CASSVEGGGTDTQYF. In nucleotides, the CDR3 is TGTGCCAGCAGCGTAGAAGGGGGAGGCACAGATACGCAGTATTTT.

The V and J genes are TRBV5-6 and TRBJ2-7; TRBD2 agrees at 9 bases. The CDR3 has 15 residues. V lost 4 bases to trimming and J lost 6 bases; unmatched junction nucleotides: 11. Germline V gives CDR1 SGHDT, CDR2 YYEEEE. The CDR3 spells CASSDSGRNDGEQYF. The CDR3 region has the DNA TGTGCCAGCAGCGACAGCGGGAGGAACGACGGCGAGCAGTACTTC.

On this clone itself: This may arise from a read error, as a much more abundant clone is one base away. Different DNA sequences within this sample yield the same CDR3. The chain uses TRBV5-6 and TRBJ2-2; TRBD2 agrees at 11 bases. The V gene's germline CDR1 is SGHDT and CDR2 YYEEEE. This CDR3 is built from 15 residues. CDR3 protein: CASSLLAGVVGELFF. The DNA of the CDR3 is TGTGCCAGCAGCTTACTAGCGGGAGTTGTCGGGGAGCTTTTTTTT.

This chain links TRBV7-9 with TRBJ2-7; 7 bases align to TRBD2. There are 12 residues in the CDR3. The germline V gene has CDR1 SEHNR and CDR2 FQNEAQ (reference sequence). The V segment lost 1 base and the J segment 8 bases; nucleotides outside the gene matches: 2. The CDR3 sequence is CASSLVREKQYF. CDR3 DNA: TGTGCCAGCAGCTTAGTGCGGGAGAAGCAGTACTTC.

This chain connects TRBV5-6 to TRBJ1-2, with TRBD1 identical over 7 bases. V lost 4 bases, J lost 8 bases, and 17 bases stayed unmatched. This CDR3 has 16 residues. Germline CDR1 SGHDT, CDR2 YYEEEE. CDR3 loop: CASSRVRDRQAGGYTF. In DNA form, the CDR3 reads TGTGCCAGCAGCCGCGTCAGGGACAGACAGGCCGGGGGCTACACCTTC.

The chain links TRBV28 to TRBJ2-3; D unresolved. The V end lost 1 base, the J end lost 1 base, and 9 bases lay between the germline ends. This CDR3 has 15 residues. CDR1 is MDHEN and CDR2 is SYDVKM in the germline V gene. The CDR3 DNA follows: TGTGCCAGCAGTTTATATTTTCAGGGCACAGATACGCAGTATTTT. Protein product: CASSLYFQGTDTQYF.

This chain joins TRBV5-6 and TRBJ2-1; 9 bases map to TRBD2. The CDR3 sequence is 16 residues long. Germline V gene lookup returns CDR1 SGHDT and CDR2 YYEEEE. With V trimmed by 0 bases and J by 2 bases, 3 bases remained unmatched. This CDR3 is CASSLELAGPYNEQFF. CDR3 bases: TGTGCCAGCAGCTTGGAACTAGCGGGCCCCTACAATGAGCAGTTCTTC.

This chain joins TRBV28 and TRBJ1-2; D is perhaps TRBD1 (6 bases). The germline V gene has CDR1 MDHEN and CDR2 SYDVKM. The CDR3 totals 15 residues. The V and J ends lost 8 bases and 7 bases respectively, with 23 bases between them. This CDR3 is CASRRGRGGAAGYTF. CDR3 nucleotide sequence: TGTGCCAGCCGAAGAGGTAGGGGGGGCGCGGCTGGCTACACCTTC.

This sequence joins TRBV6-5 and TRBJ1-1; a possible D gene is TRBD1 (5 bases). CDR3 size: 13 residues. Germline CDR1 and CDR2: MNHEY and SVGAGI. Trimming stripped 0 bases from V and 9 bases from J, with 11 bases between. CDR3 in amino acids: CASSYSAREKAFF. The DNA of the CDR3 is TGTGCCAGCAGTTACTCGGCCAGGGAGAAAGCTTTCTTT.

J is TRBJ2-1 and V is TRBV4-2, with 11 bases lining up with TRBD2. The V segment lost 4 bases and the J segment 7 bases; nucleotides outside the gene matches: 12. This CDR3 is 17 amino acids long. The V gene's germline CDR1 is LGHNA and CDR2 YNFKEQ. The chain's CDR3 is CASSPLTETSGINEQFF. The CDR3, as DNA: TGTGCCAGCAGCCCCTTGACCGAGACTAGCGGGATAAATGAGCAGTTCTTC.

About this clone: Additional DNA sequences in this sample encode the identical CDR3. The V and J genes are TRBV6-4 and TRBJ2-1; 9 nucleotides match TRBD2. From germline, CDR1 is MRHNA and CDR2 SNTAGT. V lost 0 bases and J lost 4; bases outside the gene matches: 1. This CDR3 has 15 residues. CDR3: CASSDSSGSYNEQFF. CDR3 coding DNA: TGTGCCAGCAGTGACTCTAGCGGGAGTTACAATGAGCAGTTCTTC.

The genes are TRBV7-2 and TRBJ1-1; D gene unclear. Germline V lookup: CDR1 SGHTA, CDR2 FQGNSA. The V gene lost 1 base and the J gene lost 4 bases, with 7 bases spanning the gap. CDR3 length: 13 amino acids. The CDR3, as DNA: TGTGCCAGCAGCTTAGTCAGTTCCACTGAAGCTTTCTTT. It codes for CASSLVSSTEAFF.

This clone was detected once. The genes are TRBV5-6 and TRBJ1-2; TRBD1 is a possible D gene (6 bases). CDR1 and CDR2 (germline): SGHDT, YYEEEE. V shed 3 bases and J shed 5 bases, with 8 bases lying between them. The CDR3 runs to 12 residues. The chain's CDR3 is CASSSGTYGYTF. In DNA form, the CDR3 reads TGTGCCAGCAGCTCCGGGACATATGGCTACACCTTC.

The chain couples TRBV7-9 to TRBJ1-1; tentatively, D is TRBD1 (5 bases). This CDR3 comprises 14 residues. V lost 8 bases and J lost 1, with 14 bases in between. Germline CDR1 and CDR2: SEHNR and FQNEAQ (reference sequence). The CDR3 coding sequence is TGTGCCAGCCACGGCGGGGGAAGGAACACTGAAGCTTTCTTT. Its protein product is CASHGGGRNTEAFF. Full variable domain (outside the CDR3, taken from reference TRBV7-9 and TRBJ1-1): DTGVSQNPRHKITKRGQNVTFRCDPISEHNRLYWYRQTLGQGPEFLTYFQNEAQLEKSRLLSDRFSAERPKGSFSTLEIQRTEQGDSAMYLCASHGGGRNTEAFFGQGTRLTVV.

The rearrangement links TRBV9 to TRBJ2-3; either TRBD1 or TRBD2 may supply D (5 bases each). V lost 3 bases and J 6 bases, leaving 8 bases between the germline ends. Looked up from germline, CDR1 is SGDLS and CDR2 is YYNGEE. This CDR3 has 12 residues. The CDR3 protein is CASSAWGDTQYF. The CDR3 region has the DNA TGTGCCAGCAGCGCGTGGGGGGATACGCAGTATTTT.